This TCR beta chain is from a study of OX40 agonist ivuxolimab in advanced cancers. Study background: Prior therapy, whether anti-PD-1, anti-PD-L1 or anti-CTLA-4, was allowed, and approximately 40% had some.

Trimming cost V 5 bases and J 4 bases, with 17 bases left between them. Germline V gene sequence: CDR1 MNHNS, CDR2 SASEGT. This CDR3 spans 15 amino acids. Remarks on this clone: Its antigen is still unknown.

Profiling relied on immunoSEQ multiplex PCR, and the TCRdb table lists in-frame clones only, not all of them. The table lists under 75,000 clones, less than 90% of them singletons, with roughly 0.79% in the top ten. Patients with a history of autoimmune disease or on systemic immunosuppression were excluded. Sampling of blood occurred at baseline, cycle 4 day 1, and cycle 7 day 1. Findings and caveats of the study: Low normalized T-cell clonal expansion was additionally recorded for some nonresponders.

Sequenced material: CD4+ or CD8+ T cells sorted from blood, taken in a trial of the OX40 agonist ivuxolimab. The receptor was derived from an adult with an advanced solid tumor such as melanoma, head and neck, liver or kidney cancer. The chain uses TRBV6-1 and TRBJ2-5, with D tentatively TRBD1 or TRBD2 (6 bases each). This CDR3 reads CASSKLVRGGETQYF. The DNA of the CDR3 is TGTGCCAGCAGTAAATTAGTCAGGGGAGGAGAGACCCAGTACTTC.